This T cell receptor (beta chain) was recovered during a study of T cells after yellow fever vaccination. This clonotype was found many times. The CDR3 runs to 16 residues. With 1 base clipped from V and 2 bases from J, the junction kept 4 bases outside the gene matches. Looked up from germline, CDR1 is SGHTA and CDR2 is FQGNSA. TCRdb passed the 5' RACE reads through MiXCR, listing each CDR3 protein once. The sample has fewer than 450,000 distinct CDR3 sequences, approximately 3.9% seen once. The rearrangement links TRBV7-2 to TRBJ2-1, with TRBD2 matching over 8 bases. Source: PBMCs, taken 5 days after the yellow fever booster vaccination. This TCR was recovered from a man younger than 35 who received the YFV17D yellow fever vaccine. CDR3 protein: CASSLDSGTTYNEQFF. CDR3 DNA: TGTGCCAGCAGCTTAGATAGCGGGACTACCTACAATGAGCAGTTCTTC. Full variable domain (remainder filled in from reference TRBV7-2 and TRBJ2-1): GAGVSQSPSNKVTEKGKDVELRCDPISGHTALYWYRQSLGQGLEFLIYFQGNSAPDKSGLPSDRFSAERTGGSVSTLTIQRTQQEDSAVYLCASSLDSGTTYNEQFFGPGTRLTVL.